This T cell receptor (beta chain) was obtained from a study of T-cell memory formation after mild COVID-19. 5'RACE, which relied on constant-segment primers, yielded TCR alpha and TCR beta cDNA libraries carrying sample barcodes and UMIs. MiXCR, applied by TCRdb to the 5' RACE reads, yields one record per CDR3 protein. This sample has around 200,000 distinct CDR3 sequences; roughly 27% occur once, and the top ten carry approximately 10%. Findings of the study overall: Shrinking CD4+ clones resided mostly in CM and EM, and CD8+ ones in EMRA.

Germline V CDR1 and CDR2: MGHRA, YSYEKL. The CDR3 spans 20 residues. The V and J ends lost 1 base and 1 base, in that order; junction bases with no gene match: 10. This clonotype was seen more than once but under ten times. Its antigen is unidentified. Sequenced input: PBMCs or a T cell subset sorted from them (not recorded which). The rearrangement joins TRBV4-1 to TRBJ2-4; 13 bases agree with TRBD2. The TCR was taken from an adult woman who had mild COVID-19 (a few samples of this study predate the infection). Cell type and time point are not known. This CDR3 reads CASSQGPLAGGPGAKNIQYF. CDR3 sequence (DNA): TGCGCCAGCAGCCAAGGGCCACTAGCGGGGGGGCCTGGGGCCAAAAACATTCAGTACTTC.